Listed below are T cell receptor beta chains from one sample, sequenced in a study of OX40 agonist ivuxolimab in advanced cancers. Using immunoSEQ multiplex PCR, the repertoire was profiled, and TCRdb retains in-frame clones only, with some absent. The data contain tens of thousands of clones, approximately 86% of them seen just once; the ten biggest clones take up 25% to 30%. The material was CD4+ or CD8+ T cells sorted from blood, obtained in a trial of the OX40 agonist ivuxolimab. These receptors all stem from an adult with an advanced solid tumor such as melanoma, head and neck, liver or kidney cancer. CDR3s leave out the opening cysteine and the closing phenylalanine or tryptophan. Each record gives: J gene, V gene, CDR3 protein.

>TRBJ1-5|TRBV27
ASSDGGANQPQH
>TRBJ2-7|TRBV7-6
ASSGDLYSYEQY
>TRBJ1-5|TRBV27
ASSLFGYNQPQH
>TRBJ2-5|TRBV25-1
ASSDLGSQETQY
>TRBJ2-1|TRBV7-6
ASSSDLPTSGVKNEQF
>TRBJ1-2|TRBV27
ASSILQGAEGYT
>TRBJ1-3|TRBV18
ASSPGTASGNTIY
>TRBJ2-3|TRBV5-1
ASSLRAGTDTQY
>TRBJ2-7|TRBV5-1
ATSPRQGLLYEQY
>TRBJ2-2|TRBV4-1
ASSQDTTSGNPIGELF
>TRBJ1-2|TRBV5-4
ASSFRAGGAYGYT
>TRBJ2-7|TRBV12-5
ASGLDLHYEQY
>TRBJ2-3|TRBV5-4
ASSLLAGGPRDTQY
>TRBJ2-7|TRBV14
ASSPGTSVEQY
>TRBJ2-5|TRBV5-5
ASSLERVTVALGAQY
>TRBJ1-4|TRBV6-6
ASSYYRDDEKLF
>TRBJ2-2|TRBV27
ASGRSGELF
>TRBJ2-2|TRBV7-9
ASSSPPRGVGTGELF
>TRBJ1-5|TRBV13
ASSLKSNQPQH
>TRBJ1-1|TRBV7-6
ASSGVGNREGTEAF
>TRBJ2-7|TRBV27
ASAWGGLVYEQY
>TRBJ2-1|TRBV11-3
ASSGYSYNEQF
>TRBJ2-7|TRBV1
TSSQGLRGAGKDYEQY
>TRBJ2-1|TRBV6-4
ASKRSQPVWGEQF
>TRBJ2-2|TRBV7-9
ASSLSGVNGELF
>TRBJ2-1|TRBV5-6
ASSRTVNSYNEQF
>TRBJ1-4|TRBV5-8
ASSPRWDSLNEKLF
>TRBJ2-7|TRBV7-6
ASSLAGQSYEQY
>TRBJ1-1|TRBV14
ASRPTGNTEAF
>TRBJ2-5|TRBV27
ASSLGSWDRKTQY
>TRBJ1-1|TRBV19
ASTEGRNTEAF
>TRBJ2-7|TRBV4-2
ASSQARTPYEQY
>TRBJ2-7|TRBV27
ASSLEGAYEQY
>TRBJ2-1|TRBV7-7
ASSPGQGNEQF
>TRBJ1-1|TRBV19
ASSIVGQSIRAIGVNTEAF
>TRBJ2-3|TRBV11-3
ASSLDAGPDTQY
>TRBJ2-7|TRBV6-1
ASGLNFISSYEQY
>TRBJ2-7|TRBV13
ASSFTGTSGYEQY
>TRBJ1-3|TRBV14
ASSQEGGGFGNTIY
>TRBJ2-7|TRBV7-6
ASSLAVSSYEQY
>TRBJ1-1|TRBV5-1
ASSPGGLNTEAF
>TRBJ2-1|TRBV9
ASSVVDGYNEQF
>TRBJ2-1|TRBV5-1
ASSFEGGQVNNEQF
>TRBJ2-7|TRBV30
AWSVGTGTYEQY
>TRBJ1-5|TRBV6-1
ASSEVPVNQPQH